A selection of T cell receptor beta chains follows, all from one sample in a study of a mutant IDH1 vaccine in newly diagnosed glioma. Which antigens these TCRs recognize remains unknown. Clones were read by immunoSEQ multiplex PCR, and TCRdb kept only the in-frame ones, dropping some. Of 84,000 or so clones in the sample, about 81% were seen once. Sequenced here: PBMCs, sampled from a glioma patient whose treatment included an IDH1 peptide vaccine. Receptor source: a man in his forties with glioma. Both conserved end residues are part of each CDR3. D genes are given only for firm matches. A row's size may be missing; if present it is once, few, many or a size class.

v_call	d_call	j_call	clone_size	cdr3_aa	cdr3_nt
TRBV29-1	-	TRBJ1-2	-	CSVGADYGYTF	TGCAGCGTTGGGGCAGACTATGGCTACACCTTC
TRBV4-1	TRBD2	TRBJ2-5	-	CASSQDRLAGDSGLETQYF	TGCGCCAGCAGCCAAGATCGTCTAGCGGGAGATTCGGGCTTGGAGACCCAGTACTTC
TRBV9	TRBD1	TRBJ2-3	-	CASSLQPGQGVVGDTQYF	TGTGCCAGCAGCCTCCAACCGGGACAGGGGGTCGTAGGAGATACGCAGTATTTT
TRBV18	TRBD2	TRBJ2-1	-	CASSPPGLAGGNEQFF	TGTGCCAGCTCACCACCGGGACTAGCGGGGGGAAATGAGCAGTTCTTC
TRBV16	TRBD2	TRBJ2-7	-	CASSQGGEKEQYF	TGTGCCAGCAGCCAAGGGGGGGAAAAGGAGCAGTACTTC
TRBV5-4	TRBD2	TRBJ2-5	-	CASSPGMTSGGPQETQYF	TGTGCCAGCAGCCCCGGAATGACTAGCGGGGGACCCCAAGAGACCCAGTACTTC
TRBV5-5	TRBD1	TRBJ2-7	-	CASSSGQPLGEQYF	TGTGCCAGCAGCTCGGGACAGCCCCTCGGCGAGCAGTACTTC
TRBV11-2	-	TRBJ2-3	-	CASSLGGGLVDTQYF	TGTGCCAGCAGCTTAGGCGGGGGCCTGGTAGATACGCAGTATTTT
TRBV5-5	-	TRBJ1-2	few	CASSLEVNYGYTF	TGTGCCAGCAGCTTGGAGGTGAACTATGGCTACACCTTC
TRBV19	TRBD1	TRBJ2-7	once	CASSTLGQPSYEQYF	TGTGCCAGTAGTACGCTGGGACAGCCCTCCTACGAGCAGTACTTC
TRBV5-5	TRBD2	TRBJ2-1	-	CASSLSSSGRDEQFF	TGTGCCAGCAGCTTGTCGAGTAGCGGGAGAGATGAGCAGTTCTTC
TRBV6-1	-	TRBJ2-3	-	CASSEWAGAYTDTQYF	TGTGCCAGCAGTGAATGGGCTGGGGCGTACACAGATACGCAGTATTTT
TRBV13	-	TRBJ2-5	-	CASSPPAQQETQYF	TGTGCCAGCAGCCCCCCCGCGCAACAAGAGACCCAGTACTTC
TRBV10-2	TRBD1	TRBJ1-1	-	CASSEPGGRFGTEAFF	TGCGCCAGCAGTGAGCCAGGGGGCAGGTTTGGCACTGAAGCTTTCTTT
TRBV21-1	-	TRBJ1-5	-	CASSKGVRDLNQPQHF	TGTGCCAGCAGCAAAGGGGTCAGGGACCTAAATCAGCCCCAGCATTTT
TRBV27	TRBD2	TRBJ2-3	-	CASSSGAGGDTDTQYF	TGTGCCAGCAGTTCCGGTGCGGGGGGGGACACAGATACGCAGTATTTT
TRBV6-6	TRBD1	TRBJ2-7	-	CASSYPDRAAYEQYF	TGTGCCAGCAGTTACCCGGACAGGGCGGCCTACGAGCAGTACTTC
TRBV4-2	TRBD2	TRBJ2-3	once	CASSLGPTSGNTDTQYF	TGTGCCAGCAGCCTAGGTCCGACTAGCGGCAACACAGATACGCAGTATTTT
TRBV21-1	-	TRBJ1-5	-	CASNGREAGNQPQHF	TGTGCCAGCAATGGTCGGGAAGCGGGCAATCAGCCCCAGCATTTT
TRBV6-5	-	TRBJ1-3	-	CASSPGPISGNTIYF	TGTGCCAGCAGCCCCGGACCGATCTCTGGAAACACCATATATTTT
TRBV30	-	TRBJ2-7	-	CAWSAMGTGRSSYEQYF	TGTGCCTGGAGTGCAATGGGGACGGGGAGGAGCTCCTACGAGCAGTACTTC
TRBV28	TRBD1	TRBJ2-7	-	CALGGRGLYEQYF	TGTGCCCTTGGAGGCAGGGGGCTGTACGAGCAGTACTTC
TRBV6-4	-	TRBJ2-6	once	CASSEISGANVLTF	TGTGCCAGCAGTGAGATCTCTGGGGCCAACGTCCTGACTTTC
TRBV9	-	TRBJ2-2	-	CASSVVRAGGGQNTGELFF	TGTGCCAGCAGCGTAGTGAGGGCCGGAGGGGGACAGAACACCGGGGAGCTGTTTTTT
TRBV2	-	TRBJ2-1	-	CASSAGRIFDNEQFF	TGTGCCAGCAGTGCGGGACGGATATTCGACAATGAGCAGTTCTTC
TRBV30	-	TRBJ2-7	-	CAWSVRGRWDEQYF	TGTGCCTGGAGTGTACGGGGGAGATGGGACGAGCAGTACTTC
TRBV6-6	TRBD2	TRBJ2-7	-	CASSRAGGPYEQYF	TGTGCCAGCAGCCGAGCGGGGGGCCCGTACGAGCAGTACTTC
TRBV7-2	-	TRBJ1-4	-	CASSHRGGRNEKLFF	TGTGCCAGCAGCCATAGAGGGGGGCGAAATGAAAAACTGTTTTTT
TRBV4-1	-	TRBJ1-2	-	CASSLRASSDYGYTF	TGCGCCAGCAGCCTTAGGGCCTCGTCGGACTATGGCTACACCTTC
TRBV27	TRBD2	TRBJ2-5	-	CASSGTSGRAREYQETQYF	TGTGCCAGCAGCGGGACTAGCGGGAGGGCCCGCGAGTACCAAGAGACCCAGTACTTC
TRBV9	TRBD2	TRBJ2-1	once	CASSVGSGVWHEQFF	TGTGCCAGCAGCGTAGGTAGCGGGGTCTGGCATGAGCAGTTCTTC
TRBV18	-	TRBJ1-4	-	CASSWSSQNEKLFF	TGTGCCAGCTCATGGTCTTCTCAAAATGAAAAACTGTTTTTT
TRBV15	-	TRBJ1-1	-	CATSRDQGEAFF	TGTGCCACCAGCAGAGATCAGGGGGAAGCTTTCTTT
TRBV29-1	TRBD1	TRBJ2-5	once	CSAVQGSQETQYF	TGCAGCGCGGTACAGGGGTCCCAAGAGACCCAGTACTTC
TRBV5-4	-	TRBJ2-5	-	CASRLIIEETQYF	TGTGCCAGTCGTCTGATCATCGAAGAGACCCAGTACTTC
TRBV19	-	TRBJ1-5	-	CASTLNLASNQPQHF	TGTGCCAGTACCCTCAACCTCGCTAGCAATCAGCCCCAGCATTTT
TRBV5-1	-	TRBJ2-1	once	CASSFQTHRDNEQFF	TGCGCCAGCAGCTTCCAGACGCACAGAGACAATGAGCAGTTCTTC
TRBV4-3	-	TRBJ2-3	-	CASSHRRTTRTDTQYF	TGCGCCAGCAGCCATCGCAGGACTACCCGCACAGATACGCAGTATTTT
TRBV11-2	-	TRBJ1-5	once	CASSLGHSAHSNQPQHF	TGTGCCAGCAGCTTAGGGCACAGCGCCCATAGCAATCAGCCCCAGCATTTT